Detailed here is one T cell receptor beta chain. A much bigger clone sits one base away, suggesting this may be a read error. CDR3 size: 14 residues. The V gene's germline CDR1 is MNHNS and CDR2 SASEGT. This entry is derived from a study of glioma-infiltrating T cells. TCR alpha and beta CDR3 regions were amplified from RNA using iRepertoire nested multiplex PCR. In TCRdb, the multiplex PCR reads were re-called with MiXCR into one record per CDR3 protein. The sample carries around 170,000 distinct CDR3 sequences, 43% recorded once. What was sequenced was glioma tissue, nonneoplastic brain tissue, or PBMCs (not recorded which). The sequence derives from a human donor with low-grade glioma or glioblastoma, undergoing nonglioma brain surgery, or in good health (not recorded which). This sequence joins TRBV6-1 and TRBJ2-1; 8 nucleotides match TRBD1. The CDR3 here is CTSTRGRNYNEQFF. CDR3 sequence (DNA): TGTACCAGCACCAGGGGGCGTAACTACAATGAGCAGTTCTTC.